One and the same sample provided the 6 T cell receptor beta chains below, sequenced in a study of T cells in Graves' hyperthyroidism and ophthalmopathy. There were TCR beta CDR3 regions amplified from RNA transcripts. The HTBI primer set served for first-round RT-PCR of the TCR CDR3. TCRdb re-called the multiplex PCR reads through MiXCR, storing one row per CDR3 protein. This sample has some 490,000 distinct CDR3 sequences, with approximately 22% found just once. Sequenced material: blood. These receptors were taken from a woman in her sixties or seventies with Graves' ophthalmopathy.

In its sample, this clonotype was seen a few times. V usage is TRBV11-2 and J usage is TRBJ1-2; D is undetermined. The CDR3 extends over 14 amino acids. CDR1 and CDR2 (germline): SGHAT, FQNNGV. V gave up 5 bases and J gave up 8 bases, with 18 bases separating them. The CDR3 loop is CASSPQLSGYGYTF. The DNA for the CDR3 is TGTGCCAGCAGCCCCCAATTGTCCGGTTACGGCTACACCTTC. The full variable domain, completed using reference TRBV11-2 and TRBJ1-2, is EAGVAQSPRYKIIEKRQSVAFWCNPISGHATLYWYQQILGQGPKLLIQFQNNGVVDDSQLPKDRFSAERLKGVDSTLKIQPAKLEDSAVYLCASSPQLSGYGYTFGSGTRLTVV.

The chain uses TRBV19 and TRBJ2-6; possible D gene TRBD1, 6 bases. The CDR3 is 15 amino acids. From germline, CDR1 is LNHDA and CDR2 SQIVND (reference sequence). Between the trimmed V and J ends, which lost 9 bases and 0 bases, there was a span of 12 bases. CDR3 sequence (DNA): TGTGCCAGGAGACAGGCCCGCTCTGGGGCCAACGTCCTGACTTTC. Translation gives CARRQARSGANVLTF.

The rearrangement uses TRBV7-6 and TRBJ2-7, with 8 bases fitting TRBD1. Germline V CDR1 and CDR2: SGHVS, FNYEAQ. After removal of 5 bases from V and 3 bases from J, the junction contained 6 bases not matched to a gene. The CDR3 sequence is 14 residues long. DNA of the CDR3: TGTGCCAGCAGCCTGACAGGGGCGGACTACGAGCAGTACTTC. Its protein product is CASSLTGADYEQYF.

As regards this clonotype: An end of the junction does not agree with germline; a read error may underlie this. This chain links TRBV7-6 with TRBJ2-1; perhaps D is TRBD1 or TRBD2 (6 bases each). The CDR3 is made up of 15 amino acids. Germline V gives CDR1 SGHVS, CDR2 FNYEAQ. CDR3 loop: CASSLWSEGGNEQLF. The CDR3 DNA sequence: TGTGCCAGCAGCTTATGGAGCGAGGGGGGCAATGAGCAGCTCTTC.

This clonotype was recorded many times. V gene TRBV29-1 combines with J gene TRBJ2-3, with D uncertain. The germline V gene encodes CDR1 SQVTM and CDR2 ANQGSEA. This CDR3 is built from 11 residues. V dropped 4 bases and J dropped 6 bases, with 8 bases sitting between them. Here the CDR3 reads CSVVNGDTQYF. The CDR3 nucleotides are TGCAGCGTTGTCAATGGCGATACGCAGTATTTT.

The chain uses TRBV20-1 and TRBJ1-2; D not resolved. The CDR3 has 12 amino acids. Looked up from germline, CDR1 is DFQATT and CDR2 is SNEGSKA (reference sequence). Trimming removed 3 bases from V and 5 bases from J, with 10 bases in between. CDR3 bases: TGCAGTGCTAGTCGAGGCAGTTATGGCTACACCTTC. As protein: CSASRGSYGYTF.